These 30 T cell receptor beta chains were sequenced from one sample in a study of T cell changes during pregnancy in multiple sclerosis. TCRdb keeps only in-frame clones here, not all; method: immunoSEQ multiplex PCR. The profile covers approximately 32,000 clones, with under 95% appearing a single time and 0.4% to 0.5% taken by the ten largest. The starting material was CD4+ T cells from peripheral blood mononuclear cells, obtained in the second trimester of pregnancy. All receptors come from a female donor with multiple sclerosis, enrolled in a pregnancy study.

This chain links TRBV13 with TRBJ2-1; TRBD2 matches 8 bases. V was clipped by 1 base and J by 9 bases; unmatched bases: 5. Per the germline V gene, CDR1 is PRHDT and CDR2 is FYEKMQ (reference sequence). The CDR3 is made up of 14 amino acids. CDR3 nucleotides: TGTGCCAGCAGCTTAGAAGGGACTAGAGGTGAGCAGTTCTTC. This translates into CASSLEGTRGEQFF.

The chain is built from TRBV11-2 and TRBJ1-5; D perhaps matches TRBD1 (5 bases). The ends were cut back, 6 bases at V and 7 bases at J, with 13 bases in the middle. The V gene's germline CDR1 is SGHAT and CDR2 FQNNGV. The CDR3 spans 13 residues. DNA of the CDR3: TGTGCCAGCAGTCAGGGATATCCACAGCCCCAGCATTTT. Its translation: CASSQGYPQPQHF.

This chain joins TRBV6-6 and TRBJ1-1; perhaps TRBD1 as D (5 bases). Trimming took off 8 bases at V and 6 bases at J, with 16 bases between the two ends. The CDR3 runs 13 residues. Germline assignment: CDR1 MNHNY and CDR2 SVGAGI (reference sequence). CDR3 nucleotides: TGTGCCAGCCGGGGGTCAACCCGGGCTGAAGCTTTCTTT. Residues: CASRGSTRAEAFF.

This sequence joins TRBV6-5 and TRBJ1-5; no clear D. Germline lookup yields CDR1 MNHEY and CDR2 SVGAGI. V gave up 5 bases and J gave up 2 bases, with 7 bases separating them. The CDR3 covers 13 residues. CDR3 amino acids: CASSRSRNQPQHF. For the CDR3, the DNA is TGTGCCAGCAGTCGTTCCCGCAATCAGCCCCAGCATTTT.

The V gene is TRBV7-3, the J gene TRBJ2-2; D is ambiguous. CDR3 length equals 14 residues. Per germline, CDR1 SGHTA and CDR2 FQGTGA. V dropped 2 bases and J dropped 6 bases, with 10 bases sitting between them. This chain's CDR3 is CASSLLAVPGELFF. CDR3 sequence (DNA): TGTGCCAGCAGCTTATTGGCGGTCCCCGGGGAGCTGTTTTTT.

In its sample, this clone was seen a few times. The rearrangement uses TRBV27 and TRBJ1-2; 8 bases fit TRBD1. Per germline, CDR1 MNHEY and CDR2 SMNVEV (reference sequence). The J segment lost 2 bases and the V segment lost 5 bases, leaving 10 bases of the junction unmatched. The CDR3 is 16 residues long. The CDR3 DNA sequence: TGTGCCAGCAGTACCCGGGGACAGGTCTTGAACTATGGCTACACCTTC. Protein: CASSTRGQVLNYGYTF.

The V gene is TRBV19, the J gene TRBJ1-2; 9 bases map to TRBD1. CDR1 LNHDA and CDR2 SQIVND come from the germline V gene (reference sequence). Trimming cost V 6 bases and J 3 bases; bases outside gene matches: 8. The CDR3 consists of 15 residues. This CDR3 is CASRTDRGVDYGYTF. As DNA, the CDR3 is TGTGCCAGTAGGACGGACAGGGGAGTGGACTATGGCTACACCTTC.

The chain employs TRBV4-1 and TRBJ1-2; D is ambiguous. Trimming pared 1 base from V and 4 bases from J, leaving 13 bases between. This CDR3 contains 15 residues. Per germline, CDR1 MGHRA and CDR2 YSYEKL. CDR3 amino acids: CASSQVFGPSYGYTF. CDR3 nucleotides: TGCGCCAGCAGCCAAGTTTTCGGTCCCTCCTATGGCTACACCTTC.

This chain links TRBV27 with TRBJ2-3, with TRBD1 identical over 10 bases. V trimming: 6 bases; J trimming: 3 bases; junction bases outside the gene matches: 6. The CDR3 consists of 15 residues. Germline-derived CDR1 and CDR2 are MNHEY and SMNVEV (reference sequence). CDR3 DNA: TGTGCCAGCAGCCTTCCGGGACAGGGGACAGATACGCAGTATTTT. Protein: CASSLPGQGTDTQYF.

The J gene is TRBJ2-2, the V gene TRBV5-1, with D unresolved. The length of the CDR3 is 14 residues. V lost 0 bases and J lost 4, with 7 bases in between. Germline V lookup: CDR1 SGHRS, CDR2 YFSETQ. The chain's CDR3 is CASSLVVSTGELFF. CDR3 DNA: TGCGCCAGCAGCTTGGTGGTCAGCACCGGGGAGCTGTTTTTT.

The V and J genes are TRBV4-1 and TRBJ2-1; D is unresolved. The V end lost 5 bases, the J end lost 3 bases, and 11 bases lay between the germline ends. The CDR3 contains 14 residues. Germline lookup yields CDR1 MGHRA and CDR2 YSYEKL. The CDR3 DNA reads TGCGCCAGCAGCAAACCGGAGAACTACAATGAGCAGTTCTTC. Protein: CASSKPENYNEQFF.

This CDR3 reads CASSLIGQREKNEQFF. The DNA of the CDR3 is TGTGCCAGCAGTTTAATCGGGCAGCGGGAGAAAAATGAGCAGTTCTTC. V is TRBV28 and J is TRBJ2-1; TRBD2 matches 8 bases. Germline V gene data show CDR1 as MDHEN and CDR2 as SYDVKM. This CDR3 is built from 16 residues. Trimming cost V 2 bases and J 7 bases; bases outside gene matches: 10.

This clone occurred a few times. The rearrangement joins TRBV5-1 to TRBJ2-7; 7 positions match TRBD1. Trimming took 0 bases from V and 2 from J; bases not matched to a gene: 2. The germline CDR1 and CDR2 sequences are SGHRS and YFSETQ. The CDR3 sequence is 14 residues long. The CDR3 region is CASSLGTGPYEQYF. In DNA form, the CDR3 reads TGCGCCAGCAGCTTGGGGACAGGTCCCTACGAGCAGTACTTC.

Here the CDR3 reads CASSLSGQGMNYGYTF. Here the CDR3 DNA reads TGCGCCAGCAGCTTGTCAGGACAGGGGATGAACTATGGCTACACCTTC. This chain connects TRBV5-1 to TRBJ1-2, with 9 bases matching TRBD1. V was clipped by 1 base and J by 2 bases; unmatched bases: 6. The CDR3 consists of 16 residues. CDR1 and CDR2 (germline): SGHRS, YFSETQ.

The CDR3 bases are TGCGCCAGCAGTCAATCGTTTTGGCAGGGAAGCTCTGGGGCCAACGTCCTGACTTTC. Amino acid sequence: CASSQSFWQGSSGANVLTF. The rearrangement uses TRBV23-1 and TRBJ2-6, with D possibly TRBD1 on 5 matching bases. TRBV23-1 is an ORF, and what it does is uncertain. The CDR3 is made up of 19 amino acids. V lost 0 bases and J lost 0, with 15 bases in between.

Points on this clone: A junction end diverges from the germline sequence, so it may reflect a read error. The CDR3 bases are TGCGCCAGCAGCCAAGATCGAACAGCCTCCACTGGGAACACCATATATTTT. Translating gives CASSQDRTASTGNTIYF. The chain links TRBV4-1 to TRBJ1-3; no reliable D call. Germline CDR1 MGHRA, CDR2 YSYEKL. The CDR3 is 17 amino acids.

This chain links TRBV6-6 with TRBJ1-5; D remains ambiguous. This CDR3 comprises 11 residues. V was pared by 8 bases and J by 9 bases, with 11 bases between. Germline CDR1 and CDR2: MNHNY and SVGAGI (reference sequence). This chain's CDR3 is CASGLQWPQHF. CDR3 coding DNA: TGTGCCAGCGGCTTACAGTGGCCCCAGCATTTT.

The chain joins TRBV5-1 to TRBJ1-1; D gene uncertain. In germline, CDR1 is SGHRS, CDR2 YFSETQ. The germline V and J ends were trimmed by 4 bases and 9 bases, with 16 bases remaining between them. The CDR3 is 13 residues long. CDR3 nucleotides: TGCGCCAGCAGCCCCGCGGGCACCGTGAAAGCTTTCTTT. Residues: CASSPAGTVKAFF.

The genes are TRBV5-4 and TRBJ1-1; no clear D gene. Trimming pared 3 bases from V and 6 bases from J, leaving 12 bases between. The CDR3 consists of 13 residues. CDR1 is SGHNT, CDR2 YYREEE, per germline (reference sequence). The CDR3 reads CASSSPVGAEAFF. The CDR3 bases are TGTGCCAGCAGCTCCCCGGTGGGAGCTGAAGCTTTCTTT.

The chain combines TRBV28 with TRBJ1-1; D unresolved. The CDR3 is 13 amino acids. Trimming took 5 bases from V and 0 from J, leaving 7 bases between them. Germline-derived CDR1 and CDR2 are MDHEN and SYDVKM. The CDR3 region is CASSRLLNTEAFF. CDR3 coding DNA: TGTGCCAGCAGTAGACTTCTGAACACTGAAGCTTTCTTT.

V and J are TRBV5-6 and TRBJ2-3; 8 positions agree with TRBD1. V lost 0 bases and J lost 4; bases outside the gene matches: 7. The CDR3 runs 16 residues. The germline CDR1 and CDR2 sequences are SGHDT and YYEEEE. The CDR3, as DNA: TGTGCCAGCAGCTTGGGGGCAGGGGGCGGCCCAGATACGCAGTATTTT. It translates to CASSLGAGGGPDTQYF.

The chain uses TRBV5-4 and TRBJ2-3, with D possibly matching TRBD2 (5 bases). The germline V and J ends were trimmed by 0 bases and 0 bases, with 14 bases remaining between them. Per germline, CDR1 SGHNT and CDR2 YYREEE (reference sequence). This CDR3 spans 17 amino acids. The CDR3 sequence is CASSLALGAASTDTQYF. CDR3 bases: TGTGCCAGCAGCTTGGCCCTGGGAGCGGCCAGCACAGATACGCAGTATTTT. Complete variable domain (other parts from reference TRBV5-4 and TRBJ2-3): ETGVTQSPTHLIKTRGQQVTLRCSSQSGHNTVSWYQQALGQGPQFIFQYYREEENGRGNFPPRFSGLQFPNYSSELNVNALELDDSALYLCASSLALGAASTDTQYFGPGTRLTVL.

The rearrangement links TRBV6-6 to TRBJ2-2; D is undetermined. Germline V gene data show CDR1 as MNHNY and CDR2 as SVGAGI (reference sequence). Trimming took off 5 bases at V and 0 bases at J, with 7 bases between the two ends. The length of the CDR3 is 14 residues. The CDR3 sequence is CASSTITNTGELFF. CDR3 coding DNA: TGTGCCAGCAGTACTATCACGAACACCGGGGAGCTGTTTTTT.

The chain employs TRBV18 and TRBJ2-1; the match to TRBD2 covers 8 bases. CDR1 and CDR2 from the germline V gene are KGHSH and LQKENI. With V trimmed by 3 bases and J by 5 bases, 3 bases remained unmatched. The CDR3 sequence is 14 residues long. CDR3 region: CASSPGTRNNEQFF. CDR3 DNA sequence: TGTGCCAGCTCACCCGGGACTAGGAACAATGAGCAGTTCTTC.

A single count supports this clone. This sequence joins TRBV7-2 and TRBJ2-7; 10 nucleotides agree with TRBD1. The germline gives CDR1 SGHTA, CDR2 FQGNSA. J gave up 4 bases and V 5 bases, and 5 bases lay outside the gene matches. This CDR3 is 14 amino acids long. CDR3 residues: CASSQDRGRYEQYF. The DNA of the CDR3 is TGTGCCAGCAGCCAAGACAGGGGGCGGTACGAGCAGTACTTC.

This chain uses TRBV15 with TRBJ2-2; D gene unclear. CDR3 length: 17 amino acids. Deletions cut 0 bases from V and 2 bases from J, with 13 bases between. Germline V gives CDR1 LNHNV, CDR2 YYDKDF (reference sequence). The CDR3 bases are TGTGCCACCAGCAGAGAATCTAGATGGCCCAACACCGGGGAGCTGTTTTTT. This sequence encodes CATSRESRWPNTGELFF.

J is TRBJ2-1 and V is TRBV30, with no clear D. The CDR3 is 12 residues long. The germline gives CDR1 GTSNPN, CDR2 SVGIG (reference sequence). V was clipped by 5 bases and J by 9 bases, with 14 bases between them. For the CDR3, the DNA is TGTGCCTGGGAGTCCCTCCTTGGTGAGCAGTTCTTC. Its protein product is CAWESLLGEQFF. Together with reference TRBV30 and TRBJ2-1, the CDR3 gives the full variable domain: SQTIHQWPATLVQPVGSPLSLECTVEGTSNPNLYWYRQAAGRGLQLLFYSVGIGQISSEVPQNLSASRPQDRQFILSSKKLLLSDSGFYLCAWESLLGEQFFGPGTRLTVL.

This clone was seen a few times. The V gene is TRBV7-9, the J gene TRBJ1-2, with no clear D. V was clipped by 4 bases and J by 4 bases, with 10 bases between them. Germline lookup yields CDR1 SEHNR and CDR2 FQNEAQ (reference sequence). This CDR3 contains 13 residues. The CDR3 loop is CASSSTEIYGYTF. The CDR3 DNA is TGTGCCAGCAGCTCGACGGAGATCTATGGCTACACCTTC.

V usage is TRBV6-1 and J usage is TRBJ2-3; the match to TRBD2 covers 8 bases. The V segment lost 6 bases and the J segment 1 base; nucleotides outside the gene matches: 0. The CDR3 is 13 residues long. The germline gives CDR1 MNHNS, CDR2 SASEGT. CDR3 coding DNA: TGTGCCAGCAGGACTAGCGGCACAGATACGCAGTATTTT. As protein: CASRTSGTDTQYF.

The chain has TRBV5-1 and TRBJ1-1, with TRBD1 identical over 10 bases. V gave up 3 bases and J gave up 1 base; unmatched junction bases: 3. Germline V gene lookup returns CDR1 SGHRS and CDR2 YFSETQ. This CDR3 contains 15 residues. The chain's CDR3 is CASSSGQGTNTEAFF. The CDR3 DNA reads TGCGCCAGCAGCTCGGGACAGGGGACGAACACTGAAGCTTTCTTT.